These 28 T cell receptor beta chains were all obtained from the same sample, sequenced in a study of blood T cell repertoires in COVID-19. TCRdb's table, derived via immunoSEQ multiplex PCR, lists solely in-frame clones and lacks some. This sample has about 160,000 clones, with approximately 80% found just once. Source material: peripheral blood. Every receptor here comes from a middle-aged woman with COVID-19, enrolled during active disease.

The chain links TRBV27 to TRBJ2-2; weak D call: TRBD1 (7 bases). V shed 7 bases and J shed 5 bases, with 20 bases lying between them. CDR3 length: 16 amino acids. Germline V gene lookup returns CDR1 MNHEY and CDR2 SMNVEV (reference sequence). This CDR3 is CASTKFGQGGTGELFF. In DNA, the CDR3 is TGTGCCAGCACGAAATTTGGGCAGGGGGGTACCGGGGAGCTGTTTTTT.

The V and J genes are TRBV9 and TRBJ1-1; D perhaps matches TRBD1 (6 bases). CDR1 is SGDLS and CDR2 is YYNGEE in the germline V gene. V gave up 3 bases and J gave up 0 bases, with 24 bases separating them. CDR3 length equals 19 residues. Written as DNA, the CDR3 is TGTGCCAGCAGCGCCCAGGGGACCCTGACAGGCCCCATGAACACTGAAGCTTTCTTT. Amino acids: CASSAQGTLTGPMNTEAFF.

This clone has only one observation. The junction departs from the called germline gene at one end, perhaps through a read error. The chain uses TRBV2 and TRBJ2-3, with TRBD2 matching over 8 bases. CDR1 is SNHLY, CDR2 FYNNEI, per germline. The CDR3 loop spans 10 amino acids. The CDR3 DNA follows: TGTGCCAGCGGGGCGGGGGGCAGAGATTTT. Translating it yields CASGAGGRDF.

The chain is built from TRBV2 and TRBJ2-7; 14 bases are a match to TRBD2. There are 18 residues in the CDR3. CDR1 and CDR2 (germline): SNHLY, FYNNEI. V shed 1 base, J shed 5 bases, and the junction held 10 bases outside the gene matches. The CDR3 sequence: CASSEVPGTSGGYDEQYF. The CDR3, as DNA: TGTGCCAGCAGTGAAGTTCCCGGGACTAGCGGGGGCTACGACGAGCAGTACTTC.

The genes are TRBV10-3 and TRBJ1-2; a weak D match, TRBD1 (5 bases). Germline-derived CDR1 and CDR2 are ENHRY and SYGVKD. This CDR3 is built from 13 residues. V was clipped by 3 bases and J by 5 bases, with 10 bases between them. In DNA, the CDR3 is TGTGCCATCAGTGATGACAGCAAATATGGCTACACCTTC. This codes for CAISDDSKYGYTF.

V is TRBV5-5 and J is TRBJ2-1, with D perhaps matching TRBD2 (6 bases). This CDR3 is built from 16 residues. Trimming took 3 bases from V and 4 from J, leaving 17 bases between them. Looked up from germline, CDR1 is SGHKS and CDR2 is YYEKEE (reference sequence). CDR3 sequence (DNA): TGTGCCAGCAGCTGGGAGGTCGGGGGATATTACAATGAGCAGTTCTTC. Its protein is CASSWEVGGYYNEQFF.

This chain links TRBV5-1 with TRBJ1-5; D ambiguous. The CDR3 runs to 15 residues. Trimming cost V 0 bases and J 7 bases, with 14 bases left between them. Germline assignment: CDR1 SGHRS and CDR2 YFSETQ. The CDR3: CASSLDENRGQPQHF. CDR3 nucleotide sequence: TGCGCCAGCAGCTTGGATGAAAACCGGGGACAGCCCCAGCATTTT.

The rearrangement joins TRBV11-2 to TRBJ2-7; D not resolved. V was clipped by 3 bases and J by 3 bases, with 12 bases between them. The CDR3 loop spans 14 amino acids. Germline-derived CDR1 and CDR2 are SGHAT and FQNNGV. Here the CDR3 DNA reads TGTGCCAGCAGCTTTAGTATCGGCGGCTACGAGCAGTACTTC. It encodes CASSFSIGGYEQYF.

This chain uses TRBV5-4 with TRBJ2-2, with a weak D call TRBD2 (6 bases). Looked up from germline, CDR1 is SGHNT and CDR2 is YYREEE (reference sequence). The CDR3 has 17 residues. The ends were cut back, 4 bases at V and 6 bases at J, with 22 bases in the middle. The CDR3 DNA reads TGTGCCAGCAGCCCCTTCGGGGCTAGCGTGTCCGCCGGGGAGCTGTTTTTT. The encoded protein is CASSPFGASVSAGELFF.

This clone was counted only a few times. This chain connects TRBV2 to TRBJ2-6; 7 bases match TRBD1. After removal of 10 bases from V and 0 bases from J, the junction contained 9 bases not matched to a gene. From germline, CDR1 is SNHLY and CDR2 FYNNEI. There are 16 residues in the CDR3. The CDR3 is CANSRQGSSGANVLTF. In nucleotides, the CDR3 is TGTGCCAACTCCCGACAGGGATCCTCTGGGGCCAACGTCCTGACTTTC. The variable domain in full, with the rest retrieved from reference TRBV2 and TRBJ2-6, is EPEVTQTPSHQVTQMGQEVILRCVPISNHLYFYWYRQILGQKVEFLVSFYNNEISEKSEIFDDQFSVERPDGSNFTLKIRSTKLEDSAMYFCANSRQGSSGANVLTFGAGSRLTVL.

The chain employs TRBV30 and TRBJ2-1; a possible D gene is TRBD1 (6 bases). V was pared by 4 bases and J by 5 bases, with 15 bases between. The CDR3 has 14 residues. The germline CDR1 and CDR2 sequences are GTSNPN and SVGIG (reference sequence). The CDR3 protein is CAWTTGTGNNEQFF. In DNA form, the CDR3 reads TGTGCCTGGACGACAGGTACGGGAAACAATGAGCAGTTCTTC. The whole variable domain, remainder taken from reference TRBV30 and TRBJ2-1, is SQTIHQWPATLVQPVGSPLSLECTVEGTSNPNLYWYRQAAGRGLQLLFYSVGIGQISSEVPQNLSASRPQDRQFILSSKKLLLSDSGFYLCAWTTGTGNNEQFFGPGTRLTVL.

The J gene is TRBJ1-1, the V gene TRBV10-1; unclear D gene. Germline assignment: CDR1 WNHNN and CDR2 SYGVQD (reference sequence). V gave up 9 bases and J gave up 2 bases, with 19 bases separating them. The CDR3 consists of 15 residues. The CDR3 region has the DNA TGCGCCAGTCCCGCCGCGGGTCCTTCAAACACTGAAGCTTTCTTT. Residues: CASPAAGPSNTEAFF.

In the case of this clone: The identical CDR3 is also encoded by other nucleotide sequences in the sample. The rearrangement joins TRBV7-3 to TRBJ2-1; possibly TRBD1 for D (5 bases). V was cut by 3 bases and J by 4 bases, with 7 bases left in between. This CDR3 region has 13 residues. Germline loops: CDR1 SGHTA, CDR2 FQGTGA. The CDR3 DNA sequence: TGTGCCAGCAGCTTGGGGCAATACAATGAGCAGTTCTTC. This encodes CASSLGQYNEQFF.

V usage is TRBV5-1 and J usage is TRBJ1-2, with TRBD1 as a possible D gene (5 bases). V was clipped by 4 bases and J by 7 bases, with 17 bases between them. The length of the CDR3 is 14 residues. Germline-derived CDR1 and CDR2 are SGHRS and YFSETQ. This CDR3 is CASSPTTDRSGYTF. Here the CDR3 DNA reads TGCGCCAGCAGCCCTACGACAGACCGGTCTGGCTACACCTTC. The full variable domain, rest sourced from reference TRBV5-1 and TRBJ1-2, is KAGVTQTPRYLIKTRGQQVTLSCSPISGHRSVSWYQQTPGQGLQFLFEYFSETQRNKGNFPGRFSGRQFSNSRSEMNVSTLELGDSALYLCASSPTTDRSGYTFGSGTRLTVV.

This clone occurred a few times. This chain joins TRBV3-1 (or the pseudogene TRBV3-2) and TRBJ2-7; weak D call: TRBD2 (6 bases). This CDR3 is 12 amino acids long. V shed 6 bases and J shed 6 bases, with 12 bases lying between them. Germline CDR1 and CDR2: LGHDT and YNNKEL (reference sequence). The CDR3 spells CASSHGGGEQYV. The CDR3 DNA sequence: TGTGCCAGCAGTCACGGGGGAGGCGAGCAGTACGTC.

This clone has at least ten counts. The rearrangement links TRBV7-8 to TRBJ1-3; D is ambiguous. The CDR3 covers 16 residues. V shed 0 bases and J shed 4 bases, with 13 bases lying between them. Germline assignment: CDR1 SGHVS and CDR2 FQNEAQ. The CDR3 sequence: CASSLAVVSSGNTIYF. CDR3 in DNA: TGTGCCAGCAGCTTAGCCGTCGTGTCCTCGGGAAACACCATATATTTT.

This sequence joins TRBV18 and TRBJ1-1, with a weak D call TRBD1 (5 bases). The CDR3 covers 11 residues. CDR1 is KGHSH, CDR2 LQKENI, per germline. Trimming removed 4 bases at V and 8 bases at J, with 8 bases between. CDR3 in amino acids: CASSRRQEAFF. DNA for the CDR3: TGTGCCAGCTCACGCAGACAGGAAGCTTTCTTT. Full variable domain (outside the CDR3, taken from reference TRBV18 and TRBJ1-1): NAGVMQNPRHLVRRRGQEARLRCSPMKGHSHVYWYRQLPEEGLKFMVYLQKENIIDESGMPKERFSAEFPKEGPSILRIQQVVRGDSAAYFCASSRRQEAFFGQGTRLTVV.

This clone was observed a few times. CDR3 protein: CATVSPYSNEQFF. The CDR3 DNA reads TGTGCCACCGTATCTCCCTACAGCAATGAGCAGTTCTTC. The chain combines TRBV24-1 with TRBJ2-1; D remains ambiguous. Trimming cost V 9 bases and J 6 bases, with 14 bases left between them. CDR3 length: 13 amino acids. CDR1 KGHDR and CDR2 SFDVKD come from the germline V gene.

The gene calls are TRBV9 and TRBJ1-1, with a tentative D call TRBD1 (5 bases). Germline V lookup: CDR1 SGDLS, CDR2 YYNGEE. Trimming left V 0 bases short and J 1 base short, with 10 bases between. CDR3 size: 15 residues. For the CDR3, the DNA is TGTGCCAGCAGCGTAGTGGGAGGGGCGAACACTGAAGCTTTCTTT. Translated: CASSVVGGANTEAFF.

The chain recombines TRBV29-1 with TRBJ1-2; 8 nucleotides agree with TRBD1. After removal of 0 bases from V and 4 bases from J, the junction contained 4 bases not matched to a gene. CDR3 length: 14 residues. The germline V gene has CDR1 SQVTM and CDR2 ANQGSEA. The CDR3 sequence: CSVEDKGTGYGYTF. The DNA of the CDR3 is TGCAGCGTTGAAGATAAGGGGACAGGCTATGGCTACACCTTC. Supplemented by reference TRBV29-1 and TRBJ1-2, the full variable domain reads SAVISQKPSRDICQRGTSLTIQCQVDSQVTMMFWYRQQPGQSLTLIATANQGSEATYESGFVIDKFPISRPNLTFSTLTVSNMSPEDSSIYLCSVEDKGTGYGYTFGSGTRLTVV.

This clone appeared a single time. The rearrangement joins TRBV2 to TRBJ1-1, with 9 nucleotides matching TRBD1. V gave up 6 bases and J gave up 3 bases; unmatched junction bases: 8. The CDR3 consists of 15 residues. CDR1 and CDR2 (germline): SNHLY, FYNNEI. CDR3 sequence (DNA): TGTGCCAGCAGGCCACACAGGGGGCAGTACACTGAAGCTTTCTTT. It translates to CASRPHRGQYTEAFF.

The sample holds one count of this clone. The chain has TRBV19 and TRBJ1-1; 7 nucleotides match TRBD1. The V segment lost 4 bases and the J segment 4 bases; nucleotides outside the gene matches: 3. The CDR3 runs to 13 residues. CDR1 LNHDA and CDR2 SQIVND come from the germline V gene (reference sequence). The CDR3 reads CASSTDRVTEAFF. DNA of the CDR3: TGTGCCAGTAGTACCGACAGGGTCACTGAAGCTTTCTTT.

The CDR3 DNA is TGCGCCAGCAGCACGGCGACAGGGGGGACTGGGGAGCTGTTTTTT. Its protein product is CASSTATGGTGELFF. The chain is built from TRBV5-1 and TRBJ2-2; 9 nucleotides align to TRBD1. V was pared by 4 bases and J by 8 bases, with 9 bases of the junction left unmatched. The CDR3 has 15 amino acids. Germline values: CDR1 SGHRS, CDR2 YFSETQ.

This rearrangement joins TRBV3-1 (or the pseudogene TRBV3-2) to TRBJ2-1; D is possibly TRBD2 (6 bases). Germline V gives CDR1 LGHDT, CDR2 YNNKEL (reference sequence). The CDR3 runs 16 residues. V lost 1 base, J lost 0 bases, and 10 bases lay in between. The DNA for the CDR3 is TGTGCCAGCAGCCAAGGCGGGGCGCTCTCCTACAATGAGCAGTTCTTC. Encoded protein: CASSQGGALSYNEQFF.

V gene TRBV18 combines with J gene TRBJ1-1; D gene uncertain. V lost 4 bases to trimming and J lost 4 bases, with 10 bases between them. Looked up from germline, CDR1 is KGHSH and CDR2 is LQKENI. The CDR3 sequence is 13 residues long. CDR3 protein: CASSQAGSTEAFF. CDR3 coding DNA: TGTGCCAGCTCACAGGCGGGAAGCACTGAAGCTTTCTTT.

J is TRBJ1-2 and V is TRBV5-4; 8 bases are a match to TRBD1. The CDR3 extends over 16 amino acids. The ends lost 3 bases at V and 2 bases at J; junction bases unmatched: 9. Germline loops: CDR1 SGHNT, CDR2 YYREEE (reference sequence). The CDR3 DNA sequence: TGTGCCAGCAGCTCCGGACAGGGAGCGGGCAACTATGGCTACACCTTC. Amino acids: CASSSGQGAGNYGYTF.

This clone was observed once. The DNA for the CDR3 is TGTGCCAGCAGTAACCGGGACAGGGCATACAATGAGCAGTTCTTC. Protein sequence: CASSNRDRAYNEQFF. The gene calls are TRBV6-6 and TRBJ2-1, with TRBD1 matching 9 bases. Germline assignment: CDR1 MNHNY and CDR2 SVGAGI (reference sequence). The CDR3 length is 15 residues. V trimming: 5 bases; J trimming: 4 bases; junction bases outside the gene matches: 6.

The chain links TRBV10-3 to TRBJ2-3; 7 nucleotides line up with TRBD1. The germline CDR1 and CDR2 sequences are ENHRY and SYGVKD. Unmatched junction bases numbered 7, after V lost 4 bases and J lost 6 bases. There are 14 residues in the CDR3. The CDR3 nucleotides read TGTGCCATCAGTGGCTACCCGACAGGGGATACGCAGTATTTT. This gives the protein CAISGYPTGDTQYF.